These 23 T cell receptor beta chains originate from one sample sequenced in a study of blood T cells in healthy people across ages. For the second PCR, which ran for 7 to 11 cycles, a sample-barcoded 5' primer and a J-beta primer mix were used. TCRdb ran MiXCR on the 5' RACE reads and lists one entry per CDR3 protein. Of hundreds of thousands of distinct CDR3 sequences in the sample, 20% to 30% are singletons; the top ten hold roughly 9.4%. This sample also belongs to another study, concerning T cells of mothers and their children.

Sequencing was carried out using blood. These receptors were obtained from a boy aged 10-17 years in good health.

This clonotype has only a few counts. The rearrangement joins TRBV18 to TRBJ2-2; no reliable D call. The CDR3 runs to 15 residues. Between the trimmed V and J ends, which lost 0 bases and 4 bases, there was a span of 9 bases. The germline CDR1 and CDR2 sequences are KGHSH and LQKENI. CDR3 sequence: CASSPPSRATGELFF. The CDR3 coding sequence is TGTGCCAGCTCACCACCTTCCCGGGCCACCGGGGAGCTGTTTTTT. The entire variable domain, with the rest obtained from reference TRBV18 and TRBJ2-2, is as follows: NAGVMQNPRHLVRRRGQEARLRCSPMKGHSHVYWYRQLPEEGLKFMVYLQKENIIDESGMPKERFSAEFPKEGPSILRIQQVVRGDSAAYFCASSPPSRATGELFFGEGSRLTVL.

The V call is TRBV7-9, the J call TRBJ2-5, with D tentatively TRBD2 (5 bases). The assigned J gene may be wrong: the sequence end matches TRBJ2-7 better. This CDR3 has 12 residues. Looked up from germline, CDR1 is SEHNR and CDR2 is FQNEAQ (reference sequence). For the CDR3, the DNA is TGTGCCAGCAGCCTCGGACTGAACGAGCAGTACTTC. Its translation: CASSLGLNEQYF.

This clonotype appeared a few times. V is TRBV25-1 and J is TRBJ2-3; D gene unclear. Trimming took off 3 bases at V and 7 bases at J, with 2 bases between the two ends. The length of the CDR3 is 10 residues. Germline loops: CDR1 MGHDK, CDR2 SYGVNS. CDR3 amino acids: CASSDYTQYF. CDR3 nucleotides: TGTGCCAGCAGTGACTATACGCAGTATTTT. Full variable domain (rest looked up from reference TRBV25-1 and TRBJ2-3): EADIYQTPRYLVIGTGKKITLECSQTMGHDKMYWYQQDPGMELHLIHYSYGVNSTEKGDLSSESTVSRIRTEHFPLTLESARPSHTSQYLCASSDYTQYFGPGTRLTVL.

This clonotype was detected only a few times. V gene TRBV11-2 combines with J gene TRBJ2-5; TRBD1 aligns across 12 bases. The J call is uncertain, as TRBJ2-1 better fits the DNA end. The CDR3 contains 16 residues. From germline, CDR1 is SGHAT and CDR2 FQNNGV. CDR3 in DNA: TGTGCCAGCAGCTTTCCGGGACAGGGGGCTCGCGATGAGCAGTTCTTC. Its protein is CASSFPGQGARDEQFF.

DNA of the CDR3: TGTGCCAGCAGGCCTCAGGGGGCCTTCCCCTCCTACAATGAGCAGTTCTTC. It specifies CASRPQGAFPSYNEQFF. The chain couples TRBV7-2 to TRBJ2-1, with 8 bases lining up with TRBD1. The CDR3 contains 17 residues. CDR1 is SGHTA, CDR2 FQGNSA, per germline. J was trimmed by 0 bases and V by 6 bases; bases with no gene match: 10. Together with reference TRBV7-2 and TRBJ2-1, the CDR3 gives the full variable domain: GAGVSQSPSNKVTEKGKDVELRCDPISGHTALYWYRQSLGQGLEFLIYFQGNSAPDKSGLPSDRFSAERTGGSVSTLTIQRTQQEDSAVYLCASRPQGAFPSYNEQFFGPGTRLTVL.

Concerning this clonotype itself: One junction end does not reproduce the germline sequence, and a read error may be involved. The chain combines TRBV29-1 with TRBJ2-5, with a weak D call TRBD1 (7 bases). From germline, CDR1 is SQVTM and CDR2 ANQGSEA. This CDR3 region has 17 residues. CDR3 amino acids: CSVVSGQVFGGQEAQYF. The DNA for the CDR3 is TGCAGCGTTGTATCTGGACAGGTGTTCGGGGGTCAAGAGGCCCAGTACTTC.

The chain employs TRBV20-1 and TRBJ2-7, with 9 bases lining up with TRBD2. The J call may be faulty, since TRBJ2-5 better matches the DNA end. Germline CDR1 DFQATT, CDR2 SNEGSKA (reference sequence). The CDR3 is 15 residues long. Written as DNA, the CDR3 is TGCAGTGCTAGAGTATCCGGGACTAGCCGAGAGACCCAGTACTTC. Its protein is CSARVSGTSRETQYF.

As for this clonotype: The junction and the germline gene differ at one end; a read error may be behind it. V is TRBV12-3 or TRBV12-4 and J is TRBJ1-2; tentatively, D is TRBD1 (6 bases). The CDR3 is 13 amino acids. For the CDR3, the DNA is TGTGCCAACAGTTTGGGCAGGGGTGCTGGCTACACCTTC. Amino acids: CANSLGRGAGYTF.

Only a few counts were recorded for this clonotype. This clone may be a read error of a much larger clone one base away. The CDR3 DNA reads TGTGCCGCCAGTGATTCCCCAGGGTGGGGCAATCAGCCCCAGCATTTT. The encoded protein is CAASDSPGWGNQPQHF. This rearrangement joins TRBV24-1 to TRBJ1-5, with TRBD1 as a possible D gene (5 bases). Germline V gene sequence: CDR1 KGHDR, CDR2 SFDVKD. The CDR3 length is 16 residues.

The chain recombines TRBV29-1 with TRBJ1-1; D might be TRBD1 (5 bases). V was cut by 4 bases and J by 4 bases, with 10 bases left in between. The length of the CDR3 is 12 residues. Germline V gives CDR1 SQVTM, CDR2 ANQGSEA. Here the CDR3 reads CSVGRDGTEAFF. DNA for the CDR3: TGCAGCGTTGGGAGGGACGGCACTGAAGCTTTCTTT. Based on the CDR3 plus reference TRBV29-1 and TRBJ1-1, the full variable domain is SAVISQKPSRDICQRGTSLTIQCQVDSQVTMMFWYRQQPGQSLTLIATANQGSEATYESGFVIDKFPISRPNLTFSTLTVSNMSPEDSSIYLCSVGRDGTEAFFGQGTRLTVV.

V is TRBV28 and J is TRBJ1-2, with D maybe TRBD1 (5 bases). The CDR3 sequence is 16 residues long. From germline, CDR1 is MDHEN and CDR2 SYDVKM. V dropped 3 bases and J dropped 4 bases, with 18 bases sitting between them. The chain's CDR3 is CASSFGGGRRGYGYTF. In DNA, the CDR3 is TGTGCCAGCAGTTTTGGGGGAGGGAGACGTGGCTATGGCTACACCTTC.

The J gene is TRBJ1-1, the V gene TRBV5-6, with TRBD1 matching over 12 bases. The J segment lost 8 bases and the V segment lost 2 bases, leaving 7 bases of the junction unmatched. Germline lookup yields CDR1 SGHDT and CDR2 YYEEEE. The CDR3 spans 15 residues. Here the CDR3 reads CASSFAGQGAREAFF. The CDR3 DNA follows: TGTGCCAGCAGCTTCGCGGGACAGGGGGCGAGGGAAGCTTTCTTT.

The gene calls are TRBV4-3 and TRBJ2-5; tentative D call: TRBD1 (5 bases). Between the trimmed V and J ends, which lost 1 base and 4 bases, there was a span of 16 bases. This CDR3 comprises 16 residues. Germline loops: CDR1 LGHNA, CDR2 YSLEER. The DNA of the CDR3 is TGCGCCAGCAGCCAAGGAACAGGCCCTTGGAGAGAGACCCAGTACTTC. Translating it yields CASSQGTGPWRETQYF.

V is TRBV7-9 and J is TRBJ2-1; weak D call: TRBD1 (5 bases). CDR1 and CDR2 (germline): SEHNR, FQNEAQ (reference sequence). Trimming took off 1 base at V and 4 bases at J, with 20 bases between the two ends. The CDR3 length is 18 residues. The CDR3 DNA sequence: TGTGCCAGCAGCTTAGGCCCGATTGGGGCCCCAAGATACAATGAGCAGTTCTTC. Amino acids: CASSLGPIGAPRYNEQFF.

This clonotype was seen more than once but under ten times. The chain recombines TRBV20-1 with TRBJ1-1; D remains ambiguous. Trimming removed 0 bases at V and 1 base at J, with 15 bases between. Germline V gene data show CDR1 as DFQATT and CDR2 as SNEGSKA (reference sequence). The length of the CDR3 is 16 residues. The CDR3 DNA reads TGCAGTGCTAGAGATTTTCGTTCGGCGGCGAACACTGAAGCTTTCTTT. It codes for CSARDFRSAANTEAFF.

The V gene is TRBV7-2, the J gene TRBJ2-2; 8 positions match TRBD2. The CDR3 totals 13 residues. Per germline, CDR1 SGHTA and CDR2 FQGNSA. V dropped 4 bases and J dropped 6; count of bases not matched to a gene: 1. CDR3 residues: CASSSGGAGELFF. The CDR3 nucleotides are TGTGCCAGCAGCTCGGGGGGGGCCGGGGAGCTGTTTTTT.

J is TRBJ2-1 and V is TRBV9; TRBD2 is a possible D gene (6 bases). The CDR3 has 15 amino acids. Germline values: CDR1 SGDLS, CDR2 YYNGEE. V was shortened by 2 bases and J by 6 bases, with 15 bases between the two germline ends. This CDR3 is CASSVGGVSVNEQFF. The DNA for the CDR3 is TGTGCCAGCAGCGTGGGGGGTGTGTCGGTCAATGAGCAGTTCTTC.

This clonotype was found a few times. This chain uses TRBV5-1 with TRBJ1-1; D may be TRBD1 (6 bases). The CDR3 is made up of 15 amino acids. The germline V gene has CDR1 SGHRS and CDR2 YFSETQ. V was clipped by 6 bases and J by 0 bases, with 15 bases between them. The CDR3 loop reads CASTWTASMNTEAFF. The CDR3 nucleotides read TGCGCCAGCACCTGGACAGCGAGCATGAACACTGAAGCTTTCTTT.

The chain couples TRBV7-2 to TRBJ2-1; D perhaps matches TRBD2 (7 bases). V dropped 6 bases and J dropped 5 bases, with 26 bases sitting between them. The germline V gene encodes CDR1 SGHTA and CDR2 FQGNSA. There are 18 residues in the CDR3. The CDR3 protein is CASRPRGGGALSNNEQFF. In DNA, the CDR3 is TGTGCCAGCAGACCTAGAGGGGGGGGGGCCTTATCGAACAATGAGCAGTTCTTC.

CDR3 in amino acids: CASSRTTSGSPGELFF. DNA of the CDR3: TGTGCCAGCAGCCGGACGACTAGCGGGAGCCCCGGGGAGCTGTTTTTT. The chain links TRBV4-2 to TRBJ2-2, with 12 bases matching TRBD2. The CDR3 has 16 residues. V shed 4 bases and J 6 bases; nucleotides not matched to a gene: 6. The germline V gene has CDR1 LGHNA and CDR2 YNFKEQ.

This clonotype was detected only a few times. The chain carries TRBV5-5 and TRBJ2-5; possible D gene TRBD2, 5 bases. The end of the DNA fits TRBJ2-7 better, so the J call may be wrong. Germline values: CDR1 SGHKS, CDR2 YYEKEE (reference sequence). The CDR3 runs 14 residues. DNA of the CDR3: TGTGCCAGCAGCGGACTCCTGATCACCTACGAGCAGTACTTC. Protein sequence: CASSGLLITYEQYF.

The rearrangement uses TRBV20-1 and TRBJ1-2, with D perhaps matching TRBD1 (6 bases). Looked up from germline, CDR1 is DFQATT and CDR2 is SNEGSKA (reference sequence). V gave up 2 bases and J gave up 6 bases, with 16 bases separating them. CDR3 size: 14 residues. The CDR3 sequence: CSARYTGLDHGYTF. CDR3 sequence (DNA): TGCAGTGCTAGATACACAGGGTTAGATCATGGCTACACCTTC.

This clonotype has a handful of counts. This sequence joins TRBV6-2 or TRBV6-3 and TRBJ2-5, with D possibly being TRBD2 (5 bases). Trimming stripped 2 bases from V and 5 bases from J, with 9 bases between. Germline CDR1 is MNHEY and CDR2 is SVGEGT. The CDR3 spans 13 residues. CDR3 protein: CASSYGSFETQYF. The CDR3 DNA sequence: TGTGCCAGCAGTTACGGGAGTTTCGAGACCCAGTACTTC.